This note documents a single T cell receptor (beta chain) sequence. Its target is unknown. Researchers prepared the TRB cDNA libraries using 5' RACE with UMI labels. Following a re-call of the 5' RACE reads, TCRdb has one entry per CDR3 protein and lacks DNA. This listing includes 35,000 to 50,000 distinct CDR3 sequences. The sample is drawn from a study of CXCR3-negative and CXCR3-positive naive CD8 T cells. On the study more broadly: Summed over all libraries, TRB reads came to about 140 million, with about 1.5 +/- 0.3 million per library. Whole-study results and caveats: Both naive subsets carried similar amounts of surface CD5, so TCR strength was inferred from TRB CDR3 properties. Memory CD8+ T cell repertoires were far less diverse than both naive subsets.

CDR3 length: 15 residues. In germline, CDR1 is SNHLY, CDR2 FYNNEI. Sequenced sample: memory CD8+ T cells from blood. V usage is TRBV2 and J usage is TRBJ1-2. This receptor was obtained from a human donor in good health. Some clones in this sample may be carry-over from other donors' samples. This CDR3 reads CASSEGVGRNYGYTF.